Below, 19 T cell receptor beta chains from the same sample are listed, as sequenced in a study of beta chain features in type 1 diabetes. Overall study results and limits: All four CD4+ subsets of Type 1 diabetes patients contained TCRB CDR3s that were moderately but significantly shorter.

TCRB transcripts that were expressed got sequenced, as all of the isolated RNA had been reverse transcribed. Here immunoSEQ multiplex PCR was the method, and the copy in TCRdb shows in-frame clones only, minus some. Of 120,000 or so clones detected, about 18% appear once; the ten largest clones hold roughly 2.6%. Antigen specificity for these receptors is unknown. Material: central memory CD4+ T cells from blood. Receptor source: a man aged 18 to 30 with type 1 diabetes.

This clone was detected a few times. This rearrangement joins TRBV15 to TRBJ2-3; 9 bases are a match to TRBD2. Trimming took 4 bases from V and 4 from J; bases not matched to a gene: 12. CDR1 LNHNV and CDR2 YYDKDF come from the germline V gene (reference sequence). The CDR3 length is 17 residues. In nucleotides, the CDR3 is TGTGCCACCAGCAAACCCCCGGGCGGGGGGGCCCCAGATACGCAGTATTTT. It translates to CATSKPPGGGAPDTQYF.

The chain links TRBV2 to TRBJ2-4; the D gene is possibly TRBD2 (5 bases). Trimming removed 6 bases from V and 6 bases from J, with 12 bases in between. There are 13 residues in the CDR3. Germline CDR1 and CDR2: SNHLY and FYNNEI. The CDR3 DNA follows: TGTGCCAGCAGGGACTTAAACGGAAACATTCAGTACTTC. This translates into CASRDLNGNIQYF.

This clone has just a few counts. The CDR3 loop reads CASSPRGTLIEQYF. The CDR3 region has the DNA TGTGCCAGCAGTCCTCGGGGGACTTTAATCGAGCAGTACTTC. The J gene is TRBJ2-7, the V gene TRBV27, with TRBD2 as a possible D gene (6 bases). The germline V gene has CDR1 MNHEY and CDR2 SMNVEV (reference sequence). Trimming took off 5 bases at V and 6 bases at J, with 17 bases between the two ends. The CDR3 is 14 residues long.

This sequence joins TRBV21-1 and TRBJ1-2; the D call in the table, TRBD1, was not verified against the DNA. TRBV21-1 is designated a pseudogene. The CDR3 is 14 amino acids. The CDR3 sequence is CASRGGQGAYGYTF. CDR3 sequence (DNA): TGTGCCAGCCGCGGGGGACAGGGGGCCTATGGCTACACCTTC.

The chain's CDR3 is CASSRQNTEAFF. DNA for the CDR3: TGTGCCAGCAGTCGCCAGAACACTGAAGCTTTCTTT. The chain is built from TRBV28 and TRBJ1-1; D unclear. CDR1 and CDR2 from the germline V gene are MDHEN and SYDVKM. This CDR3 region has 12 residues. Trimming shortened V by 5 bases and J by 1 base, and 5 bases separated the two germline ends.

V usage is TRBV29-1 and J usage is TRBJ2-7; 11 positions match TRBD1. This CDR3 region has 13 residues. After removal of 6 bases from V and 5 bases from J, the junction contained 6 bases not matched to a gene. Per germline, CDR1 SQVTM and CDR2 ANQGSEA. The chain's CDR3 is CSVDRTGGDEQYF. CDR3 in DNA: TGCAGCGTGGATAGGACAGGGGGCGACGAGCAGTACTTC.

The CDR3 protein is CASSLDQSGTSGGSLQYF. The CDR3 DNA reads as TGTGCCAGCAGCTTAGATCAGAGCGGGACTAGCGGAGGGTCCCTGCAGTATTTT. This sequence joins TRBV7-2 and TRBJ2-3, with 11 nucleotides matching TRBD2. Losses at the gene ends were 1 base for V and 11 bases for J; bases not matched to a gene: 17. From germline, CDR1 is SGHTA and CDR2 FQGNSA. This CDR3 contains 18 residues.

The V call is TRBV18, the J call TRBJ1-1, with D maybe TRBD1 (5 bases). Germline V gene sequence: CDR1 KGHSH, CDR2 LQKENI. Trimming took 8 bases from V and 4 from J, leaving 14 bases between them. This CDR3 contains 13 residues. The CDR3 DNA follows: TGTGCCAGCGGACAACAGGAGAGCACTGAAGCTTTCTTT. Translation: CASGQQESTEAFF.

This clone was counted a few times. The chain employs TRBV14 and TRBJ2-1; D is possibly TRBD2 (5 bases). The V end lost 2 bases, the J end lost 15 bases, and 11 bases lay between the germline ends. This CDR3 has 11 amino acids. Germline V gene lookup returns CDR1 SGHDN and CDR2 FVKESK. The DNA of the CDR3 is TGTGCCAGCAGCCAAAAGAGGGTTTGGTTCTTC. It specifies CASSQKRVWFF. Full variable domain (remainder filled in from reference TRBV14 and TRBJ2-1): EAGVTQFPSHSVIEKGQTVTLRCDPISGHDNLYWYRRVMGKEIKFLLHFVKESKQDESGMPNNRFLAERTGGTYSTLKVQPAELEDSGVYFCASSQKRVWFFGPGTRLTVL.

The sample holds many counts of this clone. This chain links TRBV28 with TRBJ2-4; 8 bases line up with TRBD1. There are 14 residues in the CDR3. Germline V gives CDR1 MDHEN, CDR2 SYDVKM. V dropped 6 bases and J dropped 7; count of bases not matched to a gene: 8. In DNA, the CDR3 is TGTGCCAGCAGACGACAGGGGACGGTCAACATTCAGTACTTC. This sequence encodes CASRRQGTVNIQYF.

A word on this clone: Other DNA sequences within the sample encode an identical CDR3. J is TRBJ2-7 and V is TRBV18; D remains unclear. CDR1 and CDR2 (germline): KGHSH, LQKENI. V lost 2 bases and J lost 0, with 5 bases in between. The CDR3 is 13 residues long. CDR3: CASSPASSYEQYF. CDR3 in DNA: TGTGCCAGCTCACCAGCTAGCTCCTACGAGCAGTACTTC.

Only a few counts were recorded for this clone. The chain couples TRBV6-5 to TRBJ2-3, with no clear D. This CDR3 region has 11 residues. CDR1 and CDR2 from the germline V gene are MNHEY and SVGAGI. V was cut by 4 bases and J by 7 bases, with 6 bases left in between. CDR3 residues: CASSFQYTQYF. The CDR3 nucleotides are TGTGCCAGCAGTTTCCAATATACGCAGTATTTT.

The rearrangement links TRBV10-3 to TRBJ2-5; 11 nucleotides match TRBD2. The CDR3 covers 13 residues. V lost 10 bases, J lost 4 bases, and 5 bases stayed unmatched. Germline lookup yields CDR1 ENHRY and CDR2 SYGVKD. DNA of the CDR3: TGTGCCACACTAGCGGGAGCTGGAGAGACCCAGTACTTC. Its translation: CATLAGAGETQYF.

The chain combines TRBV4-1 with TRBJ1-5; TRBD1 might be the D (5 bases). The ends were cut back, 3 bases at V and 4 bases at J, with 10 bases in the middle. CDR3 length: 14 amino acids. Germline V gene lookup returns CDR1 MGHRA and CDR2 YSYEKL. Here the CDR3 DNA reads TGCGCCAGCAGCCACCTGGGGGGGAATCAGCCCCAGCATTTT. It codes for CASSHLGGNQPQHF.

The V call is TRBV6-1, the J call TRBJ2-5; TRBD1 matches at 7 bases. The CDR3 runs 14 residues. Germline V gene lookup returns CDR1 MNHNS and CDR2 SASEGT. V dropped 6 bases and J dropped 2; count of bases not matched to a gene: 6. Here the CDR3 reads CASRTGTGQETQYF. CDR3 sequence (DNA): TGTGCCAGCAGGACAGGGACCGGACAAGAGACCCAGTACTTC.

Comments on this clone: Mismatch with germline at one junction end may stem from a read error. This rearrangement joins TRBV7-7 to TRBJ2-3; possibly TRBD1 or TRBD2 for D (5 bases each). This CDR3 region has 16 residues. Germline V gives CDR1 SSHAT, CDR2 FNYEAQ (reference sequence). The CDR3 here is CASSLSGLAGGDTQYF. Here the CDR3 DNA reads TGTGCTAGCAGCTTAAGTGGGCTAGCTGGGGGAGATACGCAGTATTTT. The full variable domain, completed using reference TRBV7-7 and TRBJ2-3, is GAGVSQSPRYKVTKRGQDVTLRCDPISSHATLYWYQQALGQGPEFLTYFNYEAQPDKSGLPSDRFSAERPEGSISTLTIQRTEQRDSAMYRCASSLSGLAGGDTQYFGPGTRLTVL.

This clone has only a few counts. The CDR3 DNA follows: TGTGCCACCAGCAGAGATGATATTTTCGGACAGTCCACCGTATTTAATCAGCCCCAGCATTTT. It specifies CATSRDDIFGQSTVFNQPQHF. This chain links TRBV15 with TRBJ1-5; a possible D gene is TRBD1 (6 bases). The CDR3 length is 21 residues. The germline CDR1 and CDR2 sequences are LNHNV and YYDKDF (reference sequence). V lost 0 bases and J lost 4, with 28 bases in between.

This chain uses TRBV9 with TRBJ2-5; D unresolved. The ends were cut back, 0 bases at V and 1 base at J, with 7 bases in the middle. The CDR3 extends over 14 amino acids. Looked up from germline, CDR1 is SGDLS and CDR2 is YYNGEE. The CDR3 DNA sequence: TGTGCCAGCAGCGTAGTGGCAGGCCAAGAGACCCAGTACTTC. Translation gives CASSVVAGQETQYF. Based on the CDR3 plus reference TRBV9 and TRBJ2-5, the full variable domain is DSGVTQTPKHLITATGQRVTLRCSPRSGDLSVYWYQQSLDQGLQFLIQYYNGEERAKGNILERFSAQQFPDLHSELNLSSLELGDSALYFCASSVVAGQETQYFGPGTRLLVL.

This rearrangement joins TRBV7-9 to TRBJ2-3; 14 bases map to TRBD2. V lost 5 bases and J lost 0; bases outside the gene matches: 4. The germline gives CDR1 SEHNR, CDR2 FQNEAQ (reference sequence). The CDR3 runs to 17 residues. Here the CDR3 reads CASSLRTSGGSTDTQYF. The CDR3 region has the DNA TGTGCCAGCAGCCTACGGACTAGCGGGGGGAGCACAGATACGCAGTATTTT.